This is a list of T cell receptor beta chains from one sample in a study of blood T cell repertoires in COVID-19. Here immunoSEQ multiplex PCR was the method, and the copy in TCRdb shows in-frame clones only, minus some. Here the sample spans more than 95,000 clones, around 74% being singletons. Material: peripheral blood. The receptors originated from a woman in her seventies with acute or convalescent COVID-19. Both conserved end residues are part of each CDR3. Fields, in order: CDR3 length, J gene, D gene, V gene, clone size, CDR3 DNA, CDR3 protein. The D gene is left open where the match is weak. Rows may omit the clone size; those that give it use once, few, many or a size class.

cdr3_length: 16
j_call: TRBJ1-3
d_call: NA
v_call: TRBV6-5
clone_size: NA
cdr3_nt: TGTGCCAGCAGTTACTCCGACAGGAACTCTGGAAACACCATATATTTT
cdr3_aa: CASSYSDRNSGNTIYF

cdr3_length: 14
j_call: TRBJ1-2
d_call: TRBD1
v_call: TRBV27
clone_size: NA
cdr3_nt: TGTGCCAGCAGTTTCCGCCGGGACAGGGATAGCTACACCTTC
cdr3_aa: CASSFRRDRDSYTF

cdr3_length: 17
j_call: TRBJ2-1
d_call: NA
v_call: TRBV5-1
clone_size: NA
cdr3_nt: TGCGCCAGCAGCTTGGCCGTCGGAGGGGGGGCCTACAATGAGCAGTTCTTC
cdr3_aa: CASSLAVGGGAYNEQFF

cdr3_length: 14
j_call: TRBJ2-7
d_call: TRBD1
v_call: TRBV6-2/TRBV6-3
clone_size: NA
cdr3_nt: TGTGCCAGCAGTTACCGAGGGGGCAGGTACGAGCAGTACTTC
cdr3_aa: CASSYRGGRYEQYF

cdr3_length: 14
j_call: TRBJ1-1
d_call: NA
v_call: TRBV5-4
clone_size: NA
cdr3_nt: TGTGCCAGCAGCTTGAATCGGGGAAGGACTGAAGCTTTCTTT
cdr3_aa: CASSLNRGRTEAFF

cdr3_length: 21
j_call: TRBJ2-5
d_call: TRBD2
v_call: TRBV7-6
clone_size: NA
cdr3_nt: TGTGCCAGCAGCGGGCTGGCTGGGACTAGCGGGGGGCGGTCCAGTCGGGAGACCCAGTACTTC
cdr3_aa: CASSGLAGTSGGRSSRETQYF

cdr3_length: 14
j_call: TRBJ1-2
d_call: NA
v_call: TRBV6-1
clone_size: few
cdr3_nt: TGTGCCAGCAGTGAAGCTGGGGTCCCTAGCGGCTACACCTTC
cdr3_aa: CASSEAGVPSGYTF

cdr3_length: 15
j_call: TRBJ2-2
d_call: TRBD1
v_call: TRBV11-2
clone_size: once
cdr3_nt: TGTGCCAGCAGCCCGGACAGGGGGCGGGGCGGGGAGCTGTTTTTT
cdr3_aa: CASSPDRGRGGELFF

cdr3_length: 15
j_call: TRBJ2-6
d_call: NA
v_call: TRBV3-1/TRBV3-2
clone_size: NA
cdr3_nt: TGTGCCAGCAGCCAGGGCCCCTCTGGGGCCAACGTCCTGACTTTC
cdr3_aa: CASSQGPSGANVLTF

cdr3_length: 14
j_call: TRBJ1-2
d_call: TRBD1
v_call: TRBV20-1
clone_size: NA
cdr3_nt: TGCAGTGCTAGTTCCGACAGGGGAGGAGATGGCTACACCTTC
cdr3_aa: CSASSDRGGDGYTF

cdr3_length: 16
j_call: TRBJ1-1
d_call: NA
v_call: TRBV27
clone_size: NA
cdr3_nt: TGTGCCAGCAGTTTAGGTAGCAGAACCCTTAACACTGAAGCTTTCTTT
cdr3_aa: CASSLGSRTLNTEAFF

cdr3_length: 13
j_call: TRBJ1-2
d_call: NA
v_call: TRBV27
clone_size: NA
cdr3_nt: TGTGCCAGCAGTTACAGGGACCTTAGGAGCTACACCTTC
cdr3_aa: CASSYRDLRSYTF

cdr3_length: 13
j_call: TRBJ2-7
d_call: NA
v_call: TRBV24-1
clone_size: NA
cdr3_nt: TGTGCCACCAGTGACCCCCTTTCCTACGAGCAGTACTTC
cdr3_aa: CATSDPLSYEQYF

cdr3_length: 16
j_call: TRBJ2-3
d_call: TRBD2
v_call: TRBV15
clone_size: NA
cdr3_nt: TGTGCCACCAGCAGACGCACTAGCGGGGTGGCAGATACGCAGTATTTT
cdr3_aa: CATSRRTSGVADTQYF

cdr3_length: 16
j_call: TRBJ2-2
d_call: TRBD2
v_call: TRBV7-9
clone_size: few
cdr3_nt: TGTGCCAGCAGCTTGACTAGCGGGGGGAAAACCGGGGAGCTGTTTTTT
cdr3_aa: CASSLTSGGKTGELFF

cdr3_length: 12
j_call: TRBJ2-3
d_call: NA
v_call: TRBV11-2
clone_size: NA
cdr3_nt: TGTGCCAGCAGCGCCGGAGTAGATACGCAGTATTTT
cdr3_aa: CASSAGVDTQYF

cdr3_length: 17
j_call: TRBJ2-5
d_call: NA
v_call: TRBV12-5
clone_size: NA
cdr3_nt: TGTGCTAGTGGTTTAGGAGGGGGCACCCCTATTAGAGAGACCCAGTACTTC
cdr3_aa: CASGLGGGTPIRETQYF

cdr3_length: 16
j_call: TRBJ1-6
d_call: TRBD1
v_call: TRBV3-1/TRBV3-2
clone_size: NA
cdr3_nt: TGTGCCAGCAGCCCAGTATCCACAGGGGGTAATTCACCCCTCCACTTT
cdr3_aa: CASSPVSTGGNSPLHF

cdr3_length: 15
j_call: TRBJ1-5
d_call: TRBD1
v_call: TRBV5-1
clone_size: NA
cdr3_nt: TGCGCCAGCAGCTTGGACACAGGGGGAGGCCAGCCCCAGCATTTT
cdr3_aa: CASSLDTGGGQPQHF

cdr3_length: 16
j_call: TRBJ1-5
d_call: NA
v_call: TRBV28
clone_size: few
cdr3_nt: TGTGCCAGCAGTTTAGTTGCAGGGATGAGCAATCAGCCCCAGCATTTT
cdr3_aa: CASSLVAGMSNQPQHF

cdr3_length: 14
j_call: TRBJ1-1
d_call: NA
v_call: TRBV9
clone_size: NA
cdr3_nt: TGTGCCAGCAGCCGCGGGACCGTGGACACTGAAGCTTTCTTT
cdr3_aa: CASSRGTVDTEAFF

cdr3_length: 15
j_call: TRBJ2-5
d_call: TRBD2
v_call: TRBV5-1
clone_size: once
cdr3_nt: TGCGCCAGCAGCTTGGGTGACGGGGGGGCAAAGACCCAGTACTTC
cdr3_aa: CASSLGDGGAKTQYF

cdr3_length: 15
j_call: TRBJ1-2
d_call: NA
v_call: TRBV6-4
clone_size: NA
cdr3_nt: TGTGCCAGCAGTGAAATCGGAGGGGCGGGGTATGGCTACACCTTC
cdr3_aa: CASSEIGGAGYGYTF

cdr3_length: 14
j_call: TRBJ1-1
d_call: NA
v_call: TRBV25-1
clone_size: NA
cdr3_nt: TGTGCCAGCAGGAAGACAGGTCTGAACACTGAAGCTTTCTTT
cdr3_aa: CASRKTGLNTEAFF

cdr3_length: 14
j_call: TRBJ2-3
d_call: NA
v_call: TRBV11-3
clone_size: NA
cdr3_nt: TGTGCCAGCAGCTTAGGGGCTAGCACAGATACGCAGTATTTT
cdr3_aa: CASSLGASTDTQYF

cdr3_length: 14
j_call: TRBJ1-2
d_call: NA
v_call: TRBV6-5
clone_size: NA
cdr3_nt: TGTGCCACGCGGCGGGGGGGCGAGGCCTATGGCTACACCTTC
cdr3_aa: CATRRGGEAYGYTF

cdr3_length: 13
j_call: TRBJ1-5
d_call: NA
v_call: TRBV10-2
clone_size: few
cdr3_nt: TGCGCCAGCAGTGAGTCCAGGGCCCAGCCCCAGCATTTT
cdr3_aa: CASSESRAQPQHF

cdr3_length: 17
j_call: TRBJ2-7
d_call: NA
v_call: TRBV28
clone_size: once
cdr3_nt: TGTGCCAGCAGTTTCTCACTAGTAGCCCTGAGCTCCTACGAGCAGTACTTC
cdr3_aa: CASSFSLVALSSYEQYF

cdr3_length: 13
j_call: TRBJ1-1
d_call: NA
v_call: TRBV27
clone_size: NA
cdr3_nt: TGTGCCAGCAGTTTCCGACAAAACACTGAAGCTTTCTTT
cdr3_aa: CASSFRQNTEAFF

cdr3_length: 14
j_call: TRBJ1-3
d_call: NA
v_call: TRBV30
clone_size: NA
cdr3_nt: TGTGCCTGGGACACAGGGCTACTCGGAAACACCATATATTTT
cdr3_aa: CAWDTGLLGNTIYF

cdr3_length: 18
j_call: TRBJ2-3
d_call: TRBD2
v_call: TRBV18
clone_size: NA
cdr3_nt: TGTGCCAGCTCACCACGTCAGGCCAGCGGGGGGTCCACAGATACGCAGTATTTT
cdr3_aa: CASSPRQASGGSTDTQYF

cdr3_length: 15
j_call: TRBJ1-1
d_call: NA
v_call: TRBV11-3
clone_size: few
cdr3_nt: TGTGCCAGCAGTTTTAGTGTCGGGAAGAACACTGAAGCTTTCTTT
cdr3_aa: CASSFSVGKNTEAFF

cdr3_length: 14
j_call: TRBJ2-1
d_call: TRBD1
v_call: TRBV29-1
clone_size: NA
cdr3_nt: TGCAGCGTTGCCGGACAGGGGGTTTACAATGAGCAGTTCTTC
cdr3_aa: CSVAGQGVYNEQFF

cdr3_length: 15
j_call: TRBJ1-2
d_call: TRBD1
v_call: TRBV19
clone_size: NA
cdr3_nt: TGTGCCAGTAGCTCTCCGGGACAGGGGCTTTGGGGCTACACCTTC
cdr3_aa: CASSSPGQGLWGYTF

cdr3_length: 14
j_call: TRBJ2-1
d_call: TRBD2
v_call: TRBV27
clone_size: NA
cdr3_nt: TGTGCCAGCAGGAAAGTGGGGGGGAAAGGAGAGCAGTTCTTC
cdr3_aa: CASRKVGGKGEQFF

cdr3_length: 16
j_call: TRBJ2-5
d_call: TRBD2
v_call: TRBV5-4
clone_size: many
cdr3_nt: TGTGCCAGCAGCTTGGGAACCGGGACTAGGCAGGAGACCCAGTACTTC
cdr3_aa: CASSLGTGTRQETQYF

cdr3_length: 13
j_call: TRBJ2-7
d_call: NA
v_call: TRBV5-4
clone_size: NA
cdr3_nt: TGTGCCAGCAGCTTGGGCCAGCGAGACGAGCAGTACTTC
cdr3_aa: CASSLGQRDEQYF

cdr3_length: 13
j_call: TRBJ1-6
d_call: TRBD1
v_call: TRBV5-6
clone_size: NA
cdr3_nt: TGTGCCAGTGGGGGGACAGGGGGCATGGCCCTCCACTTT
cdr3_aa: CASGGTGGMALHF

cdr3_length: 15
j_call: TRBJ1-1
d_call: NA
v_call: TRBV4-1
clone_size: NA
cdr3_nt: TGCGCCAGCAGCCAAGTGAGGGGGATGAACACTGAAGCTTTCTTT
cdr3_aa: CASSQVRGMNTEAFF

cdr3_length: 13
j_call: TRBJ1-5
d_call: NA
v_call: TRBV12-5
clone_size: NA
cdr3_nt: TGTGCTAGTGGTCCGGGGGTCAATCAGCCTCAGCATTTT
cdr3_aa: CASGPGVNQPQHF

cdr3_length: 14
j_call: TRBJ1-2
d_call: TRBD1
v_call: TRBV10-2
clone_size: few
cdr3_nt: TGCGCCAGCAGTGAGACGACAGGGAACTATGGCTACACCTTC
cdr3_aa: CASSETTGNYGYTF

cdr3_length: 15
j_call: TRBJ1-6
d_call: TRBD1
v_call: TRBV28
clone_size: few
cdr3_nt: TGTGCCAGCCGCTTGACAGGGACCTATAATTCACCCCTCCACTTT
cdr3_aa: CASRLTGTYNSPLHF

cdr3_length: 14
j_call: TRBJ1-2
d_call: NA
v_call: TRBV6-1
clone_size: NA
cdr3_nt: TGTGCCAGCAGTGAAATCCCAGGGAACTATGGCTACACCTTC
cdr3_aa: CASSEIPGNYGYTF

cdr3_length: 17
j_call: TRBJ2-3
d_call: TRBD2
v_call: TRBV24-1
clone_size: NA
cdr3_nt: TGTGCCACCAGTGATTTCGGGAGGCGGGGGGGCCCAGATACGCAGTATTTT
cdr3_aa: CATSDFGRRGGPDTQYF

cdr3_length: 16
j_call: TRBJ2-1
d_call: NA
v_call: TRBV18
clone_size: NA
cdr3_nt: TGTGCCAGCTCACCATTGGACAAGAAGACCTACAATGAGCAGTTCTTC
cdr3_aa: CASSPLDKKTYNEQFF

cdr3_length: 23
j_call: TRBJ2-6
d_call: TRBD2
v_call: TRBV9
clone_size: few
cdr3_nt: TGTGCCAGCAGCTTCCCGAGCGTCCCCAGGGATAGCGGGGGACTTGCTGGGGCCAACGTCCTGACTTTC
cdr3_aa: CASSFPSVPRDSGGLAGANVLTF

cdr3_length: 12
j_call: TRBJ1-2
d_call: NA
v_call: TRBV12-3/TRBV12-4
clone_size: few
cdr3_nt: TGTGCCAGCAGTTTAACAGGACTAGGCTACACCTTC
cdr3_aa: CASSLTGLGYTF

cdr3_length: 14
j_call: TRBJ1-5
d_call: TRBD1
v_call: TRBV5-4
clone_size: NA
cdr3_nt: TGTGCCAGCAGCCTCCAGGGGGCAGGGCAGCCCCAGCATTTT
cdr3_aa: CASSLQGAGQPQHF

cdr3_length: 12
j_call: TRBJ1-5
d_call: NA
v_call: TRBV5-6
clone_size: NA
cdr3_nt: TGTGCCAGCAGCTTTATCGGTCAGCCCCAGCATTTT
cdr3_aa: CASSFIGQPQHF

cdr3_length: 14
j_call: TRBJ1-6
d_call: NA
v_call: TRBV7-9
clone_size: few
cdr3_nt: TGTGCCAGCAGCCGAGACGGGTTCGGATCACCCCTCCACTTT
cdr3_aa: CASSRDGFGSPLHF